Listed here is a single T cell receptor (beta chain). The antigen is undetermined. This sample is drawn from a study of T-cell reconstitution after alpha-beta-depleted transplantation in children. Using unique molecular identifiers, the investigators prepared the TCRbeta library. TCRdb called the PCR reads again in MiXCR, with one record for every CDR3 protein. Here the sample spans about 900,000 distinct CDR3 sequences, less than 30% being singletons. This CDR3 is 16 amino acids long. Trimming stripped 2 bases from V and 3 bases from J, with 14 bases between. Germline assignment: CDR1 MNHEY and CDR2 SVGEGT. General study points: At one year after transplant, newly produced T cells mostly accounted for T-cell counts and diversity. The origin of alpha-beta T cells about two months after transplant was reportedly several hundred expanded graft clones. In some patients, recipient T cells and intrathymic progenitors surviving conditioning explained high day-60 diversity.

The sequence was obtained from a boy in the first two years of life who had a stem cell transplant for SCID, so the T cells may come from the graft donor. This material consisted of PBMCs, mostly from graft donor cells, taken 360 days after TCRalphabeta/CD19-depleted stem cell transplant. The V call is TRBV6-2 or TRBV6-3, the J call TRBJ2-1; tentative D call: TRBD2 (7 bases). The CDR3 DNA follows: TGTGCCAGCAGTTACGAGGGGGAGGGTCTCTACAATGAGCAGTTCTTC. Protein product: CASSYEGEGLYNEQFF.